Presented here are 16 T cell receptor beta chains from one specimen sequenced in a study of control samples from healthy donors and cancer patients. Sequencing was performed with immunoSEQ multiplex PCR; in TCRdb, only in-frame clones are kept and a portion is missing. Of roughly 88,000 clones listed, 80% to 95% are singletons. The source material was blood. Receptors originate from a woman under 40 in good health.

J is TRBJ1-4 and V is TRBV7-9; no definite D call. The CDR3 has 14 amino acids. Germline V gene data show CDR1 as SEHNR and CDR2 as FQNEAQ (reference sequence). V gave up 10 bases and J gave up 8 bases, with 20 bases separating them. CDR3 sequence (DNA): TGTGCCACCATCGGTGGGGTTGTGAACGAAAAACTGTTTTTT. Encoded protein: CATIGGVVNEKLFF.

The chain has TRBV5-1 and TRBJ2-5; D may be TRBD2 (6 bases). Germline CDR1 SGHRS, CDR2 YFSETQ. This CDR3 has 15 residues. The V end lost 0 bases, the J end lost 5 bases, and 14 bases lay between the germline ends. The CDR3 here is CASSLARGVVETQYF. The DNA of the CDR3 is TGCGCCAGCAGCTTGGCGCGGGGAGTGGTGGAGACCCAGTACTTC. The whole variable domain, remainder taken from reference TRBV5-1 and TRBJ2-5, is KAGVTQTPRYLIKTRGQQVTLSCSPISGHRSVSWYQQTPGQGLQFLFEYFSETQRNKGNFPGRFSGRQFSNSRSEMNVSTLELGDSALYLCASSLARGVVETQYFGPGTRLLVL.

This clone was counted once. The genes are TRBV18 and TRBJ2-1, with 14 positions matching TRBD2. Germline CDR1 KGHSH, CDR2 LQKENI. This CDR3 spans 17 amino acids. V gave up 2 bases and J gave up 8 bases; unmatched junction bases: 8. CDR3 sequence (DNA): TGTGCCAGCTCACCAGTCCTCGGGACTAGCGGGAGATATGAGCAGTTCTTC. Amino acids: CASSPVLGTSGRYEQFF.

This sequence joins TRBV11-2 and TRBJ1-4; D unclear. From germline, CDR1 is SGHAT and CDR2 FQNNGV. The CDR3 has 14 amino acids. V was shortened by 0 bases and J by 5 bases, with 7 bases between the two germline ends. CDR3 sequence (DNA): TGTGCCAGCAGCTTAGATCGGAGAAATGAAAAACTGTTTTTT. Protein product: CASSLDRRNEKLFF. The full variable domain, with the rest looked up from reference TRBV11-2 and TRBJ1-4, is EAGVAQSPRYKIIEKRQSVAFWCNPISGHATLYWYQQILGQGPKLLIQFQNNGVVDDSQLPKDRFSAERLKGVDSTLKIQPAKLEDSAVYLCASSLDRRNEKLFFGSGTQLSVL.

V usage is TRBV10-1 and J usage is TRBJ2-7, with D unresolved. Trimming left V 7 bases short and J 0 bases short, with 13 bases between. The CDR3 is made up of 14 amino acids. Germline V gene lookup returns CDR1 WNHNN and CDR2 SYGVQD (reference sequence). The CDR3 reads CASTAGPSSYEQYF. Written as DNA, the CDR3 is TGCGCCAGCACCGCCGGCCCAAGCTCCTACGAGCAGTACTTC.

The V call is TRBV9, the J call TRBJ1-1, with D possibly TRBD1 on 5 matching bases. CDR1 SGDLS and CDR2 YYNGEE come from the germline V gene. V lost 0 bases to trimming and J lost 1 base, with 13 bases between them. The CDR3 extends over 16 amino acids. In nucleotides, the CDR3 is TGTGCCAGCAGCGTAGAGGGGTCAGGGTGGAACACTGAAGCTTTCTTT. Protein sequence: CASSVEGSGWNTEAFF.

The J gene is TRBJ1-1, the V gene TRBV11-2; no reliable D call. Germline V gene sequence: CDR1 SGHAT, CDR2 FQNNGV. V was cut by 1 base and J by 1 base, with 7 bases left in between. This CDR3 contains 14 residues. The CDR3 spells CASSLARGNTEAFF. CDR3 bases: TGTGCCAGCAGCTTAGCCCGGGGGAACACTGAAGCTTTCTTT.

On this clone itself: Its ends do not fully match the called genes, so a read error is possible. This rearrangement joins TRBV7-9 to TRBJ1-2; D possibly corresponds to TRBD1 (5 bases). This CDR3 is 15 amino acids long. Germline CDR1 reads SEHNR; CDR2 reads FQNEAQ (reference sequence). CDR3 bases: TGTGCCAGCAGCCTAGCCCTGGGGGAAGTAATTGGCTACACCTTC. Encoded protein: CASSLALGEVIGYTF.

This clone appeared once. The gene calls are TRBV7-8 and TRBJ1-2; the D is unclear. Trimming took off 6 bases at V and 0 bases at J, with 11 bases between the two ends. This CDR3 has 14 amino acids. From germline, CDR1 is SGHVS and CDR2 FQNEAQ. CDR3 in amino acids: CASRSYRANYGYTF. The CDR3 region has the DNA TGTGCCAGCAGGTCCTACCGGGCTAACTATGGCTACACCTTC.

V is TRBV9 and J is TRBJ2-3; a possible D gene is TRBD1 (6 bases). Trimming shortened V by 0 bases and J by 0 bases, and 8 bases separated the two germline ends. CDR1 is SGDLS, CDR2 YYNGEE, per germline. This CDR3 is 15 amino acids long. The CDR3 is CASSVGTVSTDTQYF. CDR3 bases: TGTGCCAGCAGCGTAGGGACAGTGAGCACAGATACGCAGTATTTT.

V is TRBV5-1 and J is TRBJ1-2; no definite D call. From germline, CDR1 is SGHRS and CDR2 YFSETQ. The CDR3 covers 14 residues. V dropped 1 base and J dropped 3 bases, with 10 bases sitting between them. In DNA form, the CDR3 reads TGCGCCAGCAGCTTGAGCACGGCGGACTATGGCTACACCTTC. Translation gives CASSLSTADYGYTF.

In nucleotides, the CDR3 is TGTGCCAGCAGCTTAATGGCTAGCGGCGTGACCGGGGAGCTGTTTTTT. Its protein is CASSLMASGVTGELFF. The chain carries TRBV7-3 and TRBJ2-2; TRBD2 matches 7 bases. Germline V gene data show CDR1 as SGHTA and CDR2 as FQGTGA. The CDR3 consists of 16 residues. The V and J ends lost 1 base and 5 bases, in that order; junction bases with no gene match: 7.

The J gene is TRBJ2-7, the V gene TRBV19; tentatively, D is TRBD2 (6 bases). The CDR3 runs to 13 residues. CDR1 is LNHDA, CDR2 SQIVND, per germline (reference sequence). Trimming pared 0 bases from V and 6 bases from J, leaving 9 bases between. In DNA, the CDR3 is TGTGCCAGTAGTATAGATCGGGGGTCCGAGCAGTACTTC. Translating gives CASSIDRGSEQYF.

This rearrangement joins TRBV5-1 to TRBJ2-5; 8 nucleotides match TRBD1. Per germline, CDR1 SGHRS and CDR2 YFSETQ. After removal of 9 bases from V and 5 bases from J, the junction contained 9 bases not matched to a gene. There are 13 residues in the CDR3. The CDR3 coding sequence is TGCGCCACATCAGACAGGGGAGTCGAGACCCAGTACTTC. Its translation is CATSDRGVETQYF.

V is TRBV18 and J is TRBJ1-4, with 8 nucleotides matching TRBD1. Trimming took 3 bases from V and 4 from J; bases not matched to a gene: 4. Germline CDR1 is KGHSH and CDR2 is LQKENI. The CDR3 is 15 residues long. The CDR3 sequence: CASSPPGQVNEKLFF. In nucleotides, the CDR3 is TGTGCCAGCTCACCTCCGGGACAGGTTAATGAAAAACTGTTTTTT.

V usage is TRBV3-1 (or the pseudogene TRBV3-2) and J usage is TRBJ2-7; D is unresolved. This CDR3 comprises 10 residues. Trimming pared 5 bases from V and 4 bases from J, leaving 3 bases between. Per germline, CDR1 LGHDT and CDR2 YNNKEL (reference sequence). The CDR3 loop reads CASSGYEQYF. The CDR3, as DNA: TGTGCCAGCAGCGGATACGAGCAGTACTTC.